This T cell receptor (beta chain) appears in the sequencing data of a study of blood T cells in healthy people across ages. Overall study results and limits: Age advanced and TCR beta diversity per million T cells fell, roughly linearly.

Regarding this clonotype: As yet, its antigen is unknown. The junction differs from germline at one of its ends, possibly a read error.

Healthy individuals of Caucasian origin from Russia, aged about 6 to 95, served as donors. Germline V CDR1 and CDR2: MNHEY, SMNVEV (reference sequence). The CDR3 loop spans 13 amino acids. Then a second PCR, running about 7 to 11 cycles, was carried out with a sample-barcoded 5' primer and a J-beta primer mix. Every cDNA molecule carried a tag from a template-switch adaptor bearing 12 random nucleotides. TCRdb reanalysed the 5' RACE reads using MiXCR and keeps one entry per CDR3 protein. This table has about 1,500,000 distinct CDR3 sequences, roughly 28% appearing once. The receptor was derived from a woman aged 25 to 45 in good health. V gene TRBV27 combines with J gene TRBJ1-1; 9 nucleotides line up with TRBD1. The sequencing sample was made of blood. The CDR3 bases are TGTGCCAACAGTCTAACAGGGGGCTCTGAAGCTTTCTTT. Amino acid sequence: CANSLTGGSEAFF.